These T cell receptor beta chains were read from a single sample in a study of blood T cell repertoires in COVID-19. TCRdb's table, derived via immunoSEQ multiplex PCR, lists solely in-frame clones and lacks some. The data hold more than 150,000 clones, with about 79% observed a single time. The sample taken for sequencing was peripheral blood. Every receptor here comes from a woman in her fifties or sixties with acute or convalescent COVID-19. Both conserved end residues are part of each CDR3. A D gene is named only where the DNA matches it firmly. Not all rows give a size; the values are once, few, many and, for expanded clones, a class.

j_call v_call clone_size d_call cdr3_nt cdr3_aa
TRBJ2-1 TRBV9 few TRBD1 TGTGCCAGCAGCGTAGATCAACAGGGGGCAAGGTTGGGTGAGCAGTTCTTC CASSVDQQGARLGEQFF
TRBJ1-5 TRBV7-2 - - TGTGCCAGCAGCTTAGCCTCTACAGGAATCGTCAATCAGCCCCAGCATTTT CASSLASTGIVNQPQHF
TRBJ2-7 TRBV7-2 - TRBD1 TGTGCCAGTATCAAGGACAGGGGGCGGTTCGAGCAGTACTTC CASIKDRGRFEQYF
TRBJ2-7 TRBV7-2 - TRBD2 TGTGCCAGCAGCTTAGCCGAGGGACTAGCGAGGTACGAGCAGTACTTC CASSLAEGLARYEQYF
TRBJ2-7 TRBV4-1 - - TGCGCCAGCAGCCAAGGGCCTGGAGGGCCAACCTACGAGCAGTACTTC CASSQGPGGPTYEQYF
TRBJ2-7 TRBV28 - TRBD2 TGTGCCGCCAGGGGGGGGAGCGGGAGGAGCTCCTACGAGCAGTACTTC CAARGGSGRSSYEQYF
TRBJ2-2 TRBV28 - - TGTGCCAGCAGTTTACGAGTCTCCGTTGCCGGGGAGCTGTTTTTT CASSLRVSVAGELFF
TRBJ1-2 TRBV19 - TRBD1 TGTGCCAGTAGTAGCCCCAGGGGGCTAGGTGACTATGGCTACACCTTC CASSSPRGLGDYGYTF
TRBJ2-3 TRBV4-3 - TRBD2 TGCGCCAGCAGCCAATCCCGGACTAGCGCAAATACGCAGTATTTT CASSQSRTSANTQYF
TRBJ1-1 TRBV4-1 - TRBD1 TGCGCCAGCAGCGTACAGGGGGAGGTGGCCACTGAAGCTTTCTTT CASSVQGEVATEAFF
TRBJ1-5 TRBV19 - - TGTGCCAGTCTATCGCGGGGAGAGGCGGATAGCAATCAGCCCCAGCATTTT CASLSRGEADSNQPQHF
TRBJ2-5 TRBV19 - TRBD1 TGTGCCAGTAGTATAACAGGGGGAAGCCAAGAGACCCAGTACTTC CASSITGGSQETQYF
TRBJ2-2 TRBV7-9 - TRBD2 TGTGCCAGCAGCTTAGATAGCGGGGACACCGGGGAGCTGTTTTTT CASSLDSGDTGELFF
TRBJ1-4 TRBV19 - TRBD1 TGTGCCACCCTTCCCCCAGCCGGGACAGCTAATGAAAAACTGTTTTTT CATLPPAGTANEKLFF
TRBJ2-5 TRBV7-2 few TRBD2 TGTGCCAGCAGCTTATTGGCTAGCGGGGGGCAAGAGACCCAGTACTTC CASSLLASGGQETQYF
TRBJ2-3 TRBV4-3 - - TGCGCCAGCAGCCAAGATGTCAAGCGGGGCACAGATACGCAGTATTTT CASSQDVKRGTDTQYF
TRBJ2-2 TRBV5-8 - TRBD1 TGTGCCAGCAGCTTGGACGGGACAGGGACCGGGGAGCTGTTTTTT CASSLDGTGTGELFF
TRBJ2-2 TRBV29-1 - TRBD2 TGCAGCGCGGGACTAGCGGGCGGATACTCGAACACCGGGGAGCTGTTTTTT CSAGLAGGYSNTGELFF
TRBJ2-1 TRBV19 - TRBD2 TGTGCCAGTAGGCTCTCGGGGGGGGGAAATGAGCAGTTCTTC CASRLSGGGNEQFF
TRBJ2-1 TRBV6-5 - - TGTGCCAGCCTCCTGGGGGGGCCCTACAATGAGCAGTTCTTC CASLLGGPYNEQFF
TRBJ2-7 TRBV3-1/TRBV3-2 - - TGTGCCAGCAGCCAAGGTATTCTATACCCCTACGAGCAGTACTTC CASSQGILYPYEQYF
TRBJ2-3 TRBV5-1 - TRBD2 TGCGCCAGCAGCCCGGACCTAGCGGGGGGCACAGATACGCAGTATTTT CASSPDLAGGTDTQYF
TRBJ2-3 TRBV19 - - TGTGCCAGTAGTGAGGACACGGAGTATACGCAGTATTTT CASSEDTEYTQYF
TRBJ2-2 TRBV10-3 - TRBD1 TGTGCCACCACAGACGACAGGGTCAACACCGGGGAGCTGTTTTTT CATTDDRVNTGELFF
TRBJ1-5 TRBV2 few - TGTGCCAGCAGTGCATCAGGGAAGTTTCAGCCCCAGCATTTT CASSASGKFQPQHF
TRBJ2-2 TRBV15 few TRBD1 TGTGCCACCAGCGACAGGGGAGTGACCGGGGAGCTGTTTTTT CATSDRGVTGELFF
TRBJ2-3 TRBV2 - TRBD2 TGTGCCAGCAGTGGGACTAGCCAGACAGATACGCAGTATTTT CASSGTSQTDTQYF
TRBJ1-2 TRBV2 - - TGTGCCAGCAGTGCAGGGTTTAACTATGGCTACACCTTC CASSAGFNYGYTF
TRBJ1-2 TRBV6-1 - TRBD1 TGTGCCAGCAGTGAAACTCTTCCTTTAGGGGGCGGCTACACCTTC CASSETLPLGGGYTF
TRBJ2-7 TRBV20-1 - TRBD1 TGCAGTGCTAGTCCTTCTTCAGGGGGCAACGAGCAGTACTTC CSASPSSGGNEQYF
TRBJ1-2 TRBV4-3 - - TGCGCCAGCAGCCAAGAGGGGCAGACTAACTATGGCTACACCTTC CASSQEGQTNYGYTF
TRBJ2-1 TRBV24-1 - - TGTGCCACCAGTGATTCCCGGAGGGCCGGCAATGAGCAGTTCTTC CATSDSRRAGNEQFF
TRBJ1-2 TRBV7-2 - TRBD1 TGTGCCAGCAACAGGGGAGGAAACTATGGCTACACCTTC CASNRGGNYGYTF
TRBJ2-1 TRBV6-5 - TRBD2 TGTGCCAGCAGTTCCAGCGGGAGTCGTAATGAGCAGTTCTTC CASSSSGSRNEQFF
TRBJ1-1 TRBV7-2 - - TGTGCCAGCAGCTTAGGGCAGGTTGAGGGGGTCGCCGAGAACACTGAAGCTTTCTTT CASSLGQVEGVAENTEAFF
TRBJ2-3 TRBV15 - TRBD2 TGTGCCACCAGCAGAGATCGTAGTAGCGGGAGGGTAGATACGCAGTATTTT CATSRDRSSGRVDTQYF
TRBJ2-5 TRBV28 - - TGTGCCAGCAGGGGGTGGCGGGAAGAGACCCAGTACTTC CASRGWREETQYF
TRBJ1-3 TRBV29-1 - - TGCAGCGTTGACGGCGGGAGATCTGGAAACACCATATATTTT CSVDGGRSGNTIYF
TRBJ2-1 TRBV7-8 - TRBD2 TGTGCCAGCAGCCGCCGGGCGGGAGCGTATAATGAGCAGTTCTTC CASSRRAGAYNEQFF
TRBJ2-7 TRBV7-3 - - TGTGCCAGCAGCTTAGCTTCGGTTCGTCGGGCTAGCCTTTACTACGAGCAGTACTTC CASSLASVRRASLYYEQYF
TRBJ2-5 TRBV5-4 - - TGTGCCAGCAGGTATACAGGGATGGGCCCCCGAACCCAGTACTTC CASRYTGMGPRTQYF
TRBJ1-5 TRBV10-3 - TRBD1 TGTGCCATCAGTGAGTCGACAGGGATTAGCAATCAGCCCCAGCATTTT CAISESTGISNQPQHF
TRBJ1-1 TRBV19 - - TGTGCCAGTAGTATGGTCGGGGTCCTGAACACTGAAGCTTTCTTT CASSMVGVLNTEAFF
TRBJ2-1 TRBV4-3 once - TGCGCCAGCAGCCAGGGGGGTACAGGAGCTGAGCAGTTCTTC CASSQGGTGAEQFF
TRBJ1-6 TRBV6-5 - TRBD1 TGTGCCAACCAACAGGGGTTGGGTTCACCCCTCCACTTT CANQQGLGSPLHF
TRBJ1-1 TRBV10-3 once TRBD1 TGTGCCATCAGCAAAGGACAGGGCCAGGAAGCTTTCTTT CAISKGQGQEAFF
TRBJ1-5 TRBV6-5 - - TGTGCCAGCAGTATGGGGGCGGGTCAGCCCCAGCATTTT CASSMGAGQPQHF
TRBJ2-1 TRBV24-1 - TRBD2 TGTGCCACCAGCGAGCGGGAGGGCCGGTTGGGTGAGCAGTTCTTC CATSEREGRLGEQFF
TRBJ2-7 TRBV19 - - TGTGCCAGTAGTAAAATCGGGGGTCCCTACGAGCAGTACTTC CASSKIGGPYEQYF
TRBJ2-1 TRBV5-4 - TRBD2 TGTGCCAGCAGCTTGGGCGGGTGGGCTAGCGGGAGCAATGAGCAGTTCTTC CASSLGGWASGSNEQFF
TRBJ2-5 TRBV5-1 - - TGCGCCAGCAGTATGAGAGGGAACTTTGAGACCCAGTACTTC CASSMRGNFETQYF
TRBJ1-6 TRBV7-9 - TRBD1 TGTGCCAGCAGCCCGTGGGACAGCTCTAATTCACCCCTCCACTTT CASSPWDSSNSPLHF
TRBJ2-5 TRBV7-3 - - TGTGCCAGCAGCAAGACTAGCCAAGAGACCCAGTACTTC CASSKTSQETQYF